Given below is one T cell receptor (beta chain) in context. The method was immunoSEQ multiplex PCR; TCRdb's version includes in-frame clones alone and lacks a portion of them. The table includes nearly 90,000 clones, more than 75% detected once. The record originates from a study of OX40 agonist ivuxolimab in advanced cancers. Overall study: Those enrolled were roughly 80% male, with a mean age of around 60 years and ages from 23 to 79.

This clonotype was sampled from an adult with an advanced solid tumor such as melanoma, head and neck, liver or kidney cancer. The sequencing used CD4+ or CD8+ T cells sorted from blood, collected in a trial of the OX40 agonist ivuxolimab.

The CDR3 loop is CASSHTSGSTDTQYF. The CDR3 DNA reads as TGCGCCAGCAGCCACACTAGCGGGAGTACAGATACGCAGTATTTT. V is TRBV5-1 and J is TRBJ2-3; 11 bases align to TRBD2. Germline lookup yields CDR1 SGHRS and CDR2 YFSETQ. V was clipped by 4 bases and J by 3 bases; unmatched bases: 4. The CDR3 extends over 15 amino acids. Full variable domain (remainder filled in from reference TRBV5-1 and TRBJ2-3): KAGVTQTPRYLIKTRGQQVTLSCSPISGHRSVSWYQQTPGQGLQFLFEYFSETQRNKGNFPGRFSGRQFSNSRSEMNVSTLELGDSALYLCASSHTSGSTDTQYFGPGTRLTVL.